These T cell receptor beta chains were read from a single sample in a study of cytomegalovirus exposure and HLA in healthy donors. Here immunoSEQ multiplex PCR was the method, and the copy in TCRdb shows in-frame clones only, minus some. Among about 160,000 clones listed, 75% to 85% were seen once. The material sequenced was PBMCs. These receptors originate from a girl aged 2-10 years in good health and CMV-seropositive. Both conserved end residues are part of each CDR3. Each record gives: V gene, J gene, D gene, clone size, CDR3 DNA, CDR3 protein. The D gene is left open where the match is weak. Size values are once, few and many counts, or a class for expanded clones, and some rows have none.

v_call: TRBV21-1; j_call: TRBJ2-5; d_call: .; clone_size: .; cdr3_nt: TGTGCCAGCAGCAGACAGGGGGCGGGGGGGAATCAGTACTTC; cdr3_aa: CASSRQGAGGNQYF
v_call: TRBV4-1; j_call: TRBJ2-7; d_call: TRBD1; clone_size: .; cdr3_nt: TGCGCCAGCAGCGAAGGGACAGGGGGCTACGAGCAGTACTTC; cdr3_aa: CASSEGTGGYEQYF
v_call: TRBV2; j_call: TRBJ2-1; d_call: TRBD1; clone_size: once; cdr3_nt: TGTGCCAGCAGCCGACAGGGGGCTGGCAATGAGCAGTTCTTC; cdr3_aa: CASSRQGAGNEQFF
v_call: TRBV27; j_call: TRBJ1-4; d_call: TRBD1; clone_size: .; cdr3_nt: TGTGCCAGCAGTTCGACGGGACAGGGGGATGAAAAACTGTTTTTT; cdr3_aa: CASSSTGQGDEKLFF
v_call: TRBV7-2; j_call: TRBJ1-4; d_call: .; clone_size: .; cdr3_nt: TGTGCCAGCAGCTCTAGTTGGGGGCTCCCTGAAAAACTGTTTTTT; cdr3_aa: CASSSSWGLPEKLFF
v_call: TRBV29-1; j_call: TRBJ2-3; d_call: TRBD2; clone_size: few; cdr3_nt: TGCAGCGTTACCCTAGCGGGCCCCACCCCTTCGCAGTATTTT; cdr3_aa: CSVTLAGPTPSQYF
v_call: TRBV14; j_call: TRBJ2-5; d_call: TRBD2; clone_size: .; cdr3_nt: TGTGCCAGCAGCCAACCGAGGGGGCTAGCGGGAGTAGAGACCCAGTACTTC; cdr3_aa: CASSQPRGLAGVETQYF
v_call: TRBV15; j_call: TRBJ2-3; d_call: TRBD2; clone_size: .; cdr3_nt: TGTGCCACCAGCAGAGATAACCGACTAGCGACCGTCACAGATACGCAGTATTTT; cdr3_aa: CATSRDNRLATVTDTQYF
v_call: TRBV11-2; j_call: TRBJ2-7; d_call: .; clone_size: .; cdr3_nt: TGTGCCAGCAGCTTAGCGAGAAGCTCCTACGAGCAGTACTTC; cdr3_aa: CASSLARSSYEQYF
v_call: TRBV21-1; j_call: TRBJ2-1; d_call: .; clone_size: once; cdr3_nt: TGTGCCAGCAGCCCCGGCCTCGGACTAGCGGGAGACAATGAGCAGTTCTTC; cdr3_aa: CASSPGLGLAGDNEQFF
v_call: TRBV6-1; j_call: TRBJ2-5; d_call: .; clone_size: .; cdr3_nt: TGTGCCAGCAGTGAAGGAGGGATCGATGTAACAGAGACCCAGTACTTC; cdr3_aa: CASSEGGIDVTETQYF
v_call: TRBV7-9; j_call: TRBJ2-5; d_call: .; clone_size: once; cdr3_nt: TGTGCCAGCAGCCGTCAAGAGACCCAGTACTTC; cdr3_aa: CASSRQETQYF
v_call: TRBV11-2; j_call: TRBJ1-5; d_call: .; clone_size: .; cdr3_nt: TGTGCCAGCAGCTTAGGTGCAGGGTGGCAGCCCCAGCATTTT; cdr3_aa: CASSLGAGWQPQHF